Listed here are 10 T cell receptor beta chains from one sample, sequenced in a study of shared clonotypes between healthy human individuals. The table came from immunoSEQ multiplex PCR; TCRdb's copy has only in-frame clones and leaves some out. The top ten clones hold 0.1% to 0.15% of a sample with 2 million to 2.5 million clones, 85% to 95% of them seen once. The specimen was naive CD4+ T cells sorted from blood. Subset here: CD45RA+ positively selected. The receptors derive from a man aged 18-30 years in good health.

This chain links TRBV14 with TRBJ2-3; TRBD2 matches at 7 bases. Trimming at V came to 0 bases and at J to 0 bases, leaving 3 bases not matched to a gene. This CDR3 spans 16 amino acids. Germline V gives CDR1 SGHDN, CDR2 FVKESK. CDR3 amino acids: CASSQDRLASTDTQYF. The CDR3 DNA follows: TGTGCCAGCAGCCAAGATCGACTAGCTAGCACAGATACGCAGTATTTT.

The chain carries TRBV14 and TRBJ1-1; 7 positions agree with TRBD1. Germline CDR1 is SGHDN and CDR2 is FVKESK. This CDR3 has 19 amino acids. Losses at the gene ends were 0 bases for V and 4 bases for J; bases not matched to a gene: 17. CDR3 bases: TGTGCCAGCAGCCAAGAGGCAAGGCCAGGGGGGTATGTGAGCACTGAAGCTTTCTTT. Encoded protein: CASSQEARPGGYVSTEAFF.

The chain carries TRBV6-5 and TRBJ2-1, with 7 bases matching TRBD2. The CDR3 contains 16 residues. The germline gives CDR1 MNHEY, CDR2 SVGAGI. V lost 0 bases to trimming and J lost 5 bases; unmatched junction nucleotides: 7. CDR3 in amino acids: CASSYSAGRGNNEQFF. DNA of the CDR3: TGTGCCAGCAGTTACTCCGCAGGGAGGGGTAACAATGAGCAGTTCTTC.

V and J are TRBV14 and TRBJ2-7; D not resolved. In germline, CDR1 is SGHDN, CDR2 FVKESK. This CDR3 is built from 13 residues. Trimming left V 4 bases short and J 4 bases short, with 11 bases between. The CDR3 coding sequence is TGTGCCAGCAGCCGACTTGCTCCTTACGAGCAGTACTTC. Its protein product is CASSRLAPYEQYF.

This clone was counted a single time. The CDR3 DNA is TGTGCCAGCTCCCCCTTCGAAACGGATACGCAGTATTTT. Its translation: CASSPFETDTQYF. This chain joins TRBV18 and TRBJ2-3; D gene uncertain. The CDR3 is made up of 13 amino acids. The ends were cut back, 6 bases at V and 6 bases at J, with 13 bases in the middle. Germline V gene lookup returns CDR1 KGHSH and CDR2 LQKENI. Full variable domain (rest looked up from reference TRBV18 and TRBJ2-3): NAGVMQNPRHLVRRRGQEARLRCSPMKGHSHVYWYRQLPEEGLKFMVYLQKENIIDESGMPKERFSAEFPKEGPSILRIQQVVRGDSAAYFCASSPFETDTQYFGPGTRLTVL.

The chain combines TRBV18 with TRBJ1-5, with D uncertain. The CDR3 consists of 16 residues. Trimming cost V 6 bases and J 1 base, with 16 bases left between them. CDR1 and CDR2 from the germline V gene are KGHSH and LQKENI. CDR3: CASSEGRIGSNQPQHF. CDR3 DNA sequence: TGTGCCAGCTCTGAGGGTAGGATAGGGAGCAATCAGCCCCAGCATTTT.

Note on this clone: Other DNA sequences within the sample encode an identical CDR3. The rearrangement uses TRBV6-5 and TRBJ2-7; tentatively, D is TRBD2 (5 bases). The CDR3 is made up of 11 amino acids. V dropped 8 bases and J dropped 3 bases, with 8 bases sitting between them. In germline, CDR1 is MNHEY, CDR2 SVGAGI. The CDR3 coding sequence is TGTGCCAGCCAACGGGGCTACGAGCAGTACTTC. Translating gives CASQRGYEQYF.

The gene calls are TRBV9 and TRBJ1-1; 7 bases are a match to TRBD1. CDR1 is SGDLS and CDR2 is YYNGEE in the germline V gene. This CDR3 has 13 residues. Losses at the gene ends were 2 bases for V and 12 bases for J; bases not matched to a gene: 10. The CDR3 sequence: CASSVTGSGLTFF. CDR3 nucleotides: TGTGCCAGCAGCGTGACAGGGAGCGGTTTGACTTTCTTT.

This clone was picked up one time. The same CDR3 arises from other DNA sequences in this sample as well. V is TRBV6-1 and J is TRBJ2-3; 10 bases fit TRBD2. Germline V gene lookup returns CDR1 MNHNS and CDR2 SASEGT. This CDR3 is built from 13 residues. Germline trimming cut 8 bases from V and 3 bases from J; bases unmatched to any gene: 2. The CDR3 region has the DNA TGTGCCAGCCGACTAGCGGGTACAGATACGCAGTATTTT. This gives the protein CASRLAGTDTQYF.

The V and J genes are TRBV5-6 and TRBJ1-2, with a tentative D call TRBD1 (5 bases). The germline CDR1 and CDR2 sequences are SGHDT and YYEEEE. CDR3 length equals 13 residues. Trimming removed 4 bases at V and 7 bases at J, with 14 bases between. CDR3 protein: CASSPGGGAGYTF. DNA of the CDR3: TGTGCCAGCAGCCCCGGGGGGGGAGCTGGCTACACCTTC. The entire variable domain, with the rest obtained from reference TRBV5-6 and TRBJ1-2, is as follows: DAGVTQSPTHLIKTRGQQVTLRCSPKSGHDTVSWYQQALGQGPQFIFQYYEEEERQRGNFPDRFSGHQFPNYSSELNVNALLLGDSALYLCASSPGGGAGYTFGSGTRLTVV.